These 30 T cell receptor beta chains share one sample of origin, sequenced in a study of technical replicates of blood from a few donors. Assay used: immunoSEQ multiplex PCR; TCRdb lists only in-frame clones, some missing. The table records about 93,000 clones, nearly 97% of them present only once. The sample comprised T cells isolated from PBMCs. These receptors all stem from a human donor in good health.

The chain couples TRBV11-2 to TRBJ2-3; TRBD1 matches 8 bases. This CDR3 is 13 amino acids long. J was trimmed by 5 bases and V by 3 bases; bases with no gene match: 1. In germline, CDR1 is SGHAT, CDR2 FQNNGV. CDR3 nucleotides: TGTGCCAGCAGCTTGGGGACAGGAGATACGCAGTATTTT. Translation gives CASSLGTGDTQYF.

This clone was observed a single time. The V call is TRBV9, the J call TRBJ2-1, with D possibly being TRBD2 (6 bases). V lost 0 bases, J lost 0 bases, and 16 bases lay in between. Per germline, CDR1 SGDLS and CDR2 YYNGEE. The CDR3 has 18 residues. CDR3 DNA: TGTGCCAGCAGCGTAGCTCCCGGGACTGCGAGCTCCTACAATGAGCAGTTCTTC. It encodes CASSVAPGTASSYNEQFF.

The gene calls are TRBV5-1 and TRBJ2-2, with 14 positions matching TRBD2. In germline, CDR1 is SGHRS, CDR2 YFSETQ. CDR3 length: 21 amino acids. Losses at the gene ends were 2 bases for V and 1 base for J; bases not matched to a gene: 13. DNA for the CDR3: TGCGCCAGCAGCTTAGCGAAGGGACTAGCGGGGGCCCTTCTGAACACCGGGGAGCTGTTTTTT. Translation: CASSLAKGLAGALLNTGELFF.

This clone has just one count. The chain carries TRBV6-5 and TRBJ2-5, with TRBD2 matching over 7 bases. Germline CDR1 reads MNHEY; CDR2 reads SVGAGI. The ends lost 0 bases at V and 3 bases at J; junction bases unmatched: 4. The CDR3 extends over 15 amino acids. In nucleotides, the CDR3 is TGTGCCAGCAGTTACTCCCGGGACTACAAAGAGACCCAGTACTTC. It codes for CASSYSRDYKETQYF.

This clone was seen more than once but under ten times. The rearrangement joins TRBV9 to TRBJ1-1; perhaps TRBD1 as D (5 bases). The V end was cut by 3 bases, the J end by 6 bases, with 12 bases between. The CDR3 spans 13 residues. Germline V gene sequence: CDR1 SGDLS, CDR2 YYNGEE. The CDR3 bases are TGTGCCAGCAGCGCCGCGGGGGGACCTGAAGCTTTCTTT. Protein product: CASSAAGGPEAFF.

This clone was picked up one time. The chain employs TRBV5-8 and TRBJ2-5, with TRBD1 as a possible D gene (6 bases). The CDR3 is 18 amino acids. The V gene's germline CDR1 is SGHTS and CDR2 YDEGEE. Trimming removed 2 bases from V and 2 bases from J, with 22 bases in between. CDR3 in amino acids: CASSLGQGFRGSQETQYF. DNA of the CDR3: TGTGCCAGCAGCTTAGGGCAGGGGTTCCGCGGGTCGCAAGAGACCCAGTACTTC. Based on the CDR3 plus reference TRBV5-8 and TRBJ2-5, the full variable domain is EAGVTQSPTHLIKTRGQQATLRCSPISGHTSVYWYQQALGLGLQFLLWYDEGEERNRGNFPPRFSGRQFPNYSSELNVNALELEDSALYLCASSLGQGFRGSQETQYFGPGTRLLVL.

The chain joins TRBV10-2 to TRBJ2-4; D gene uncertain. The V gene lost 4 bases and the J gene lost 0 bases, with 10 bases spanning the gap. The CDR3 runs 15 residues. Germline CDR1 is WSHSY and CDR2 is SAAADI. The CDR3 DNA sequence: TGCGCCAGCAGTGGAGGCCCGAAAGCCAAAAACATTCAGTACTTC. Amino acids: CASSGGPKAKNIQYF.

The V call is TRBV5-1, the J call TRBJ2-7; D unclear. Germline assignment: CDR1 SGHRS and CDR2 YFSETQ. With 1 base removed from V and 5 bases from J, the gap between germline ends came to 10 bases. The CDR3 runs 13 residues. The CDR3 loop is CASSLLGTHEQYF. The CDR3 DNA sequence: TGCGCCAGCAGCTTGCTAGGAACCCACGAGCAGTACTTC.

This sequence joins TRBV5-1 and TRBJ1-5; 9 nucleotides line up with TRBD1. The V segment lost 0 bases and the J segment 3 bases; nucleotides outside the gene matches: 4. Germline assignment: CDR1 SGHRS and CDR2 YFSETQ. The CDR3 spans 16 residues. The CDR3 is CASSLAGTGNNQPQHF. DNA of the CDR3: TGCGCCAGCAGCTTGGCCGGGACAGGGAACAATCAGCCCCAGCATTTT.

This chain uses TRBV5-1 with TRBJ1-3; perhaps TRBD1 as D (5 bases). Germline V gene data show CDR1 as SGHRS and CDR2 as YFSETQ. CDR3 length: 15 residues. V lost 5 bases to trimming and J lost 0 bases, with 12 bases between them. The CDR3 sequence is CASRVGGVSGNTIYF. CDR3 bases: TGCGCCAGCAGGGTCGGGGGGGTCTCTGGAAACACCATATATTTT.

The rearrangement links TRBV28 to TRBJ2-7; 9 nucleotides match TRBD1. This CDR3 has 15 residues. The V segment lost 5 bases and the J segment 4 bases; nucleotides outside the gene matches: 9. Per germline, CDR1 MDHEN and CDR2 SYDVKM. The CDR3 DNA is TGTGCCAGCAGTGCCGGACAGGGGACTTGGTACGAGCAGTACTTC. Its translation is CASSAGQGTWYEQYF. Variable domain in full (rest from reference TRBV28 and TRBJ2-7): DVKVTQSSRYLVKRTGEKVFLECVQDMDHENMFWYRQDPGLGLRLIYFSYDVKMKEKGDIPEGYSVSREKKERFSLILESASTNQTSMYLCASSAGQGTWYEQYFGPGTRLTVT.

CDR3 amino acids: CASRKTGDWVEKLFF. Here the CDR3 DNA reads TGTGCCAGCAGGAAAACAGGGGATTGGGTTGAAAAACTGTTTTTT. The chain joins TRBV28 to TRBJ1-4, with 7 bases aligning to TRBD1. Per germline, CDR1 MDHEN and CDR2 SYDVKM. Trimming cost V 6 bases and J 7 bases; bases outside gene matches: 11. CDR3 length: 15 amino acids.

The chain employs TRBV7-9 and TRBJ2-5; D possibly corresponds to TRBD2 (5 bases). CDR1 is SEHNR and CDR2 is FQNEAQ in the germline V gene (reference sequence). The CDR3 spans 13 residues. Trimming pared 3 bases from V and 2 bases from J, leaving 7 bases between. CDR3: CASSFSEQETQYF. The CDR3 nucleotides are TGTGCCAGCAGCTTTAGCGAACAAGAGACCCAGTACTTC.

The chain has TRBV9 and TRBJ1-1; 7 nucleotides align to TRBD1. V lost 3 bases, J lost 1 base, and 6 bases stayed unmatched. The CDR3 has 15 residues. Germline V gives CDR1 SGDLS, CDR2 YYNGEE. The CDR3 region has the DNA TGTGCCAGCAGCGATTACAGGGGTGGGAACACTGAAGCTTTCTTT. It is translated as CASSDYRGGNTEAFF.

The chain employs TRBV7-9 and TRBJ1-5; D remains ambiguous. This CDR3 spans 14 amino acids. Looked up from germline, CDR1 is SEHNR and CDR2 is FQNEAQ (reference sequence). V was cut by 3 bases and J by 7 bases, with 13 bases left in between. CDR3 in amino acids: CASSFSWVQQPQHF. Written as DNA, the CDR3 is TGTGCCAGCAGCTTTAGTTGGGTACAGCAGCCCCAGCATTTT.

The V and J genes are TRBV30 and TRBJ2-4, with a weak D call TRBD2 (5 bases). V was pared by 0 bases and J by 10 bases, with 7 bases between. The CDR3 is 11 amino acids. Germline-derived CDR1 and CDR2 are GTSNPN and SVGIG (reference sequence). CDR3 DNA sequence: TGTGCCTGGAGTGTAGCGGAAATTCAGTACTTC. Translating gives CAWSVAEIQYF.

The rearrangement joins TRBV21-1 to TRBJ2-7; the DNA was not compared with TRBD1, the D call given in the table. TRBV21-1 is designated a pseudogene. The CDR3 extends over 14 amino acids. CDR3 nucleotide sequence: TGTGCCAGCAGAGACAGGGGGCCCACCTACGAGCAGTACTTC. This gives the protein CASRDRGPTYEQYF.

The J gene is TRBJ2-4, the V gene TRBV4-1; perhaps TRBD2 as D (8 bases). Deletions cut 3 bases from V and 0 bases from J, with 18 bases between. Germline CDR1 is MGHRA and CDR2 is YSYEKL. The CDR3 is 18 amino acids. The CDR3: CASSQGLVRGVAKNIQYF. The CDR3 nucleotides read TGCGCCAGCAGCCAGGGACTAGTCAGGGGGGTAGCCAAAAACATTCAGTACTTC.

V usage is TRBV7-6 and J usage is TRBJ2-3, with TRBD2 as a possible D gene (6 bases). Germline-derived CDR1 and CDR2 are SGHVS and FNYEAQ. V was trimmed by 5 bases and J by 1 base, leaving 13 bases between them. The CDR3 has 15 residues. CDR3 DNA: TGTGCCAGCAGCCCCAGCGGGTACCGCACAGATACGCAGTATTTT. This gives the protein CASSPSGYRTDTQYF. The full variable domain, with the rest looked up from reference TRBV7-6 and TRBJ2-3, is GAGVSQSPRYKVTKRGQDVALRCDPISGHVSLYWYRQALGQGPEFLTYFNYEAQQDKSGLPNDRFSAERPEGSISTLTIQRTEQRDSAMYRCASSPSGYRTDTQYFGPGTRLTVL.

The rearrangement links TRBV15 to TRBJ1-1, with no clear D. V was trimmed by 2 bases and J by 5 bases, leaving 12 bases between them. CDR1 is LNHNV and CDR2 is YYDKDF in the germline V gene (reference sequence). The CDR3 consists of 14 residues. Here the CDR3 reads CATSRKVGGTEAFF. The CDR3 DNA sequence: TGTGCCACCAGCAGAAAAGTGGGAGGGACTGAAGCTTTCTTT.

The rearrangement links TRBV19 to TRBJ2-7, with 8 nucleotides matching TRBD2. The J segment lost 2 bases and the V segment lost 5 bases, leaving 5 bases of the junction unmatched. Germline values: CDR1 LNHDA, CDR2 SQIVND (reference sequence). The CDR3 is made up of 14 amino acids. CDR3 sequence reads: CASSPTSGTYEQYF. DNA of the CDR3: TGTGCCAGTAGTCCCACTAGCGGAACCTACGAGCAGTACTTC.

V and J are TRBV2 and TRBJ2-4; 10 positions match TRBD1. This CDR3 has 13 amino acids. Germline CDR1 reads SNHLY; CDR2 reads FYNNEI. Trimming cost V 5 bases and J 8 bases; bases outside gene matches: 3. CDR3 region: CASSPGTGDIQYF. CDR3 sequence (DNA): TGTGCCAGCAGTCCCGGGACAGGGGACATTCAGTACTTC.

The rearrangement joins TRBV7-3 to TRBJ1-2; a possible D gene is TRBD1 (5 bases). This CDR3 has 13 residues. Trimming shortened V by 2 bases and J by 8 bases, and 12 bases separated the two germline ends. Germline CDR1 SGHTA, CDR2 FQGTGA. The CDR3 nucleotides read TGTGCCAGCAGCTTACAGGGATCGGGCGGCTACACCTTC. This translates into CASSLQGSGGYTF.

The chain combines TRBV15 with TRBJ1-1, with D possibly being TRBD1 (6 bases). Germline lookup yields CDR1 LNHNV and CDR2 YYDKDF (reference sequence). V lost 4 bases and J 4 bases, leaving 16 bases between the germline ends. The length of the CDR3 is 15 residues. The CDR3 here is CATSTSTGRGTEAFF. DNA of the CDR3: TGTGCCACCAGCACCTCTACAGGGAGAGGCACTGAAGCTTTCTTT.

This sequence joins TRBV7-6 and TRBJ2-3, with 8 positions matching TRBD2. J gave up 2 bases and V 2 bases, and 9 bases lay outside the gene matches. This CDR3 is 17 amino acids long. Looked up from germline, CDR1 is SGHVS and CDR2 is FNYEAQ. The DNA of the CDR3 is TGTGCCAGCAGCTTATTCATCGCGGGAGGTTACACAGATACGCAGTATTTT. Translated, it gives CASSLFIAGGYTDTQYF.

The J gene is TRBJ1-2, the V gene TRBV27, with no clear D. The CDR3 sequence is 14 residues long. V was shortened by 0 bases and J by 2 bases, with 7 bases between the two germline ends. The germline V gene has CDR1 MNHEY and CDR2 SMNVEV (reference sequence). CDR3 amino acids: CASSLSSSNYGYTF. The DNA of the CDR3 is TGTGCCAGCAGTTTATCGAGTTCGAACTATGGCTACACCTTC.

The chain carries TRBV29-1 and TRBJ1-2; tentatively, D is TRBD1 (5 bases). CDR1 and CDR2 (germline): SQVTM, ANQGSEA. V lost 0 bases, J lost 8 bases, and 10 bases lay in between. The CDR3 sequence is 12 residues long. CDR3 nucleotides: TGCAGCGTTGAAGATAGCGGGGGAGGCTACACCTTC. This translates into CSVEDSGGGYTF.

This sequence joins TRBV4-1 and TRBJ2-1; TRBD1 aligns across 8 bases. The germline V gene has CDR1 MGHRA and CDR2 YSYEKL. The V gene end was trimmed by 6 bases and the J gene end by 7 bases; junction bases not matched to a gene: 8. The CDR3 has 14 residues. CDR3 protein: CASRLRQGRNEQFF. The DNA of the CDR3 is TGCGCCAGCAGACTGAGACAGGGGCGGAATGAGCAGTTCTTC.

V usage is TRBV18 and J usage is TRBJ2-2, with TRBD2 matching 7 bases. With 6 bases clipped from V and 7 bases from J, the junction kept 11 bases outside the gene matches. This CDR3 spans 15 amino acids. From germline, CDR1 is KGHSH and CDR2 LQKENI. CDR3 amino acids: CASSPGGSMDGELFF. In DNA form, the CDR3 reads TGTGCCAGCTCGCCTGGCGGGAGCATGGACGGGGAGCTGTTTTTT.

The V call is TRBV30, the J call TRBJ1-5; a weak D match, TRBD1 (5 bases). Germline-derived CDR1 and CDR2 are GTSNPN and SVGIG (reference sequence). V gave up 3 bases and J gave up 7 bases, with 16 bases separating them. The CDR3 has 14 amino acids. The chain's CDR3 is CAWSLTGGGQPQHF. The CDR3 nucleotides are TGTGCCTGGAGCCTGACCGGGGGAGGCCAGCCCCAGCATTTT.